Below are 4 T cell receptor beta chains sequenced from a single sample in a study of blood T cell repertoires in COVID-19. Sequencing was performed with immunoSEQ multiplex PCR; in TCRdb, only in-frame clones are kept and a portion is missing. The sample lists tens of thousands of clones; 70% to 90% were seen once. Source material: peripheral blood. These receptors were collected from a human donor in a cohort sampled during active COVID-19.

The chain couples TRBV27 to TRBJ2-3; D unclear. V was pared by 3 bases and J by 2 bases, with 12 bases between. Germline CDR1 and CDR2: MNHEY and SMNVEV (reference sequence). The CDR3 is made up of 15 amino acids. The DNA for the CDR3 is TGTGCCAGCAGTTTTGGGCGCCCTTCCACAGATACGCAGTATTTT. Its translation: CASSFGRPSTDTQYF.

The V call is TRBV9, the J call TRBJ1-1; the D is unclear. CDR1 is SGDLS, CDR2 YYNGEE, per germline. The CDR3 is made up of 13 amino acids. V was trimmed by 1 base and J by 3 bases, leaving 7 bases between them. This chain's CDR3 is CASSVNSHTEAFF. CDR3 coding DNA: TGTGCCAGCAGCGTAAACAGTCACACTGAAGCTTTCTTT. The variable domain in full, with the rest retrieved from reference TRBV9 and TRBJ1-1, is DSGVTQTPKHLITATGQRVTLRCSPRSGDLSVYWYQQSLDQGLQFLIQYYNGEERAKGNILERFSAQQFPDLHSELNLSSLELGDSALYFCASSVNSHTEAFFGQGTRLTVV.

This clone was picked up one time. Here the CDR3 reads CASSVVSGGHGYTF. In DNA, the CDR3 is TGTGCCAGCAGCGTAGTGTCTGGGGGCCATGGCTACACCTTC. The rearrangement joins TRBV9 to TRBJ1-2; possible D gene TRBD1, 6 bases. This CDR3 region has 14 residues. Germline CDR1 is SGDLS and CDR2 is YYNGEE. V was clipped by 0 bases and J by 6 bases, with 12 bases between them. The full variable domain, completed using reference TRBV9 and TRBJ1-2, is DSGVTQTPKHLITATGQRVTLRCSPRSGDLSVYWYQQSLDQGLQFLIQYYNGEERAKGNILERFSAQQFPDLHSELNLSSLELGDSALYFCASSVVSGGHGYTFGSGTRLTVV.

The DNA of the CDR3 is TGCGCCAGCAGCTTGGCCCCGAGGGAAAAACTGTTTTTT. Translated, it gives CASSLAPREKLFF. The chain employs TRBV5-1 and TRBJ1-4; D is unresolved. Germline V gene sequence: CDR1 SGHRS, CDR2 YFSETQ. With 0 bases removed from V and 8 bases from J, the gap between germline ends came to 8 bases. There are 13 residues in the CDR3.